One and the same sample provided the 20 T cell receptor beta chains below, sequenced in a study of cytomegalovirus exposure and HLA in healthy donors. Some clones are missing from TCRdb's copy, which holds only in-frame ones; the method was immunoSEQ multiplex PCR. This table holds just over 80,000 clones, roughly 96% found once. Material for sequencing was PBMCs. Every receptor here comes from a woman aged 18-29 years in good health and CMV-seronegative.

This chain links TRBV6-6 with TRBJ2-3; 9 bases match TRBD2. The germline gives CDR1 MNHNY, CDR2 SVGAGI (reference sequence). This CDR3 comprises 15 residues. V shed 7 bases, J shed 1 base, and the junction held 6 bases outside the gene matches. The chain's CDR3 is CASTDVAGGTDTQYF. CDR3 in DNA: TGTGCCAGCACCGACGTAGCGGGAGGCACAGATACGCAGTATTTT.

V and J are TRBV27 and TRBJ2-1; 10 nucleotides align to TRBD1. V lost 5 bases and J lost 6; bases outside the gene matches: 4. The germline V gene encodes CDR1 MNHEY and CDR2 SMNVEV (reference sequence). The CDR3 has 14 amino acids. CDR3 loop: CASSHGQGGNEQFF. The CDR3 DNA is TGTGCCAGCAGTCACGGACAGGGGGGCAATGAGCAGTTCTTC.

The rearrangement joins TRBV16 to TRBJ1-2; D might be TRBD1 (6 bases). The V end was cut by 5 bases, the J end by 2 bases, with 9 bases between. The CDR3 has 13 amino acids. Germline-derived CDR1 and CDR2 are KGHSY and FQNENV. The CDR3 DNA sequence: TGTGCCAGCAGCGGGGGACAAAACTATGGCTACACCTTC. This sequence encodes CASSGGQNYGYTF.

The chain recombines TRBV29-1 with TRBJ2-6; TRBD2 matches at 7 bases. CDR1 is SQVTM and CDR2 is ANQGSEA in the germline V gene. V gave up 3 bases and J gave up 0 bases; unmatched junction bases: 11. The CDR3 spans 18 residues. The CDR3 protein is CSVEGGGDYRSGANVLTF. CDR3 coding DNA: TGCAGCGTTGAGGGTGGGGGGGACTACCGCTCTGGGGCCAACGTCCTGACTTTC.

The chain combines TRBV6-1 with TRBJ1-2, with D possibly matching TRBD1 (6 bases). Germline V gives CDR1 MNHNS, CDR2 SASEGT. V dropped 1 base and J dropped 8 bases, with 17 bases sitting between them. The CDR3 loop spans 15 amino acids. CDR3 loop: CASSEEDSGRWGYTF. The CDR3 nucleotides are TGTGCCAGCAGTGAAGAGGACAGCGGGAGATGGGGCTACACCTTC.

V gene TRBV27 combines with J gene TRBJ2-7; the D gene is possibly TRBD1 (6 bases). V was shortened by 3 bases and J by 7 bases, with 13 bases between the two germline ends. The germline gives CDR1 MNHEY, CDR2 SMNVEV (reference sequence). The CDR3 has 13 amino acids. DNA of the CDR3: TGTGCCAGCAGTTTGGCAGGGGTAGGAGAGCAGTACTTC. Its protein product is CASSLAGVGEQYF.

This chain uses TRBV27 with TRBJ1-5, with D unclear. CDR3 length equals 15 residues. V dropped 2 bases and J dropped 0 bases, with 8 bases sitting between them. The V gene's germline CDR1 is MNHEY and CDR2 SMNVEV (reference sequence). CDR3 DNA sequence: TGTGCCAGCAGTTTAGAGAGATATAGCAATCAGCCCCAGCATTTT. Translation gives CASSLERYSNQPQHF.

The DNA of the CDR3 is TGTGCCAGCAGACAGACAGGGCTTTATAGCAATCAGCCCCAGCATTTT. It translates to CASRQTGLYSNQPQHF. The V gene is TRBV28, the J gene TRBJ1-5; 7 bases line up with TRBD1. Trimming took 6 bases from V and 0 from J; bases not matched to a gene: 8. The germline V gene has CDR1 MDHEN and CDR2 SYDVKM. This CDR3 has 16 amino acids.

This chain links TRBV5-1 with TRBJ1-4; no firm D call. Germline-derived CDR1 and CDR2 are SGHRS and YFSETQ. The CDR3 runs 16 residues. Trimming cost V 1 base and J 0 bases, with 10 bases left between them. The CDR3 region is CASSLSLASTNEKLFF. The CDR3 DNA sequence: TGCGCCAGCAGCTTGTCGCTGGCTTCAACTAATGAAAAACTGTTTTTT. Variable domain in full (rest from reference TRBV5-1 and TRBJ1-4): KAGVTQTPRYLIKTRGQQVTLSCSPISGHRSVSWYQQTPGQGLQFLFEYFSETQRNKGNFPGRFSGRQFSNSRSEMNVSTLELGDSALYLCASSLSLASTNEKLFFGSGTQLSVL.

The chain carries TRBV18 and TRBJ2-6; D unclear. This CDR3 contains 15 residues. Germline CDR1 reads KGHSH; CDR2 reads LQKENI. Trimming took off 3 bases at V and 4 bases at J, with 10 bases between the two ends. The CDR3, as DNA: TGTGCCAGCTCACCTGACATAGTGGGGGCCAACGTCCTGACTTTC. Protein product: CASSPDIVGANVLTF.

The rearrangement links TRBV5-1 to TRBJ2-7, with 9 bases identical to TRBD1. J gave up 6 bases and V 4 bases, and 8 bases lay outside the gene matches. The CDR3 is 14 residues long. From germline, CDR1 is SGHRS and CDR2 YFSETQ. The CDR3 sequence is CASSVDRGPTEQYF. The CDR3 region has the DNA TGCGCCAGCAGCGTGGACAGGGGCCCAACCGAGCAGTACTTC.

The chain uses TRBV25-1 and TRBJ2-1; a weak D match, TRBD1 (6 bases). The CDR3 spans 13 residues. CDR1 is MGHDK and CDR2 is SYGVNS in the germline V gene. V was trimmed by 0 bases and J by 6 bases, leaving 6 bases between them. CDR3 loop: CASSEYRGNEQFF. CDR3 nucleotide sequence: TGTGCCAGCAGTGAATACAGGGGCAATGAGCAGTTCTTC.

The chain is built from TRBV18 and TRBJ2-7; D is unresolved. Deletions cut 3 bases from V and 5 bases from J, with 14 bases between. Germline assignment: CDR1 KGHSH and CDR2 LQKENI. The CDR3 runs to 14 residues. The CDR3 reads CASSPGPQGNEQYF. CDR3 DNA: TGTGCCAGCTCACCGGGCCCTCAAGGAAACGAGCAGTACTTC.

The J gene is TRBJ1-2, the V gene TRBV21-1; no DNA check was done on the table's D call, TRBD1. TRBV21-1 counts as a pseudogene. The CDR3 is 14 amino acids. CDR3 coding DNA: TGTGCCAGCAGATCGGGACAGGGTGGCTATGGCTACACCTTC. Protein sequence: CASRSGQGGYGYTF.

The rearrangement links TRBV6-5 to TRBJ2-7; D call uncertain. There are 14 residues in the CDR3. The germline CDR1 and CDR2 sequences are MNHEY and SVGAGI. V lost 7 bases to trimming and J lost 5 bases, with 18 bases between them. The CDR3 DNA sequence: TGTGCCAGCACTTTACGTCCAGATATCGACGAGCAGTACTTC. Residues: CASTLRPDIDEQYF.

This sequence joins TRBV23-1 and TRBJ1-5; the match to TRBD1 covers 9 bases. TRBV23-1 is designated an ORF whose function remains uncertain. This CDR3 has 15 residues. The trim removed 4 bases at V and 4 bases at J, leaving 5 bases unmatched. The CDR3 protein is CASSPGQGWNQPQHF. The CDR3 DNA follows: TGCGCCAGCAGTCCGGGACAGGGTTGGAATCAGCCCCAGCATTTT.

The J gene is TRBJ2-1, the V gene TRBV7-9, with 14 bases matching TRBD2. This CDR3 is 15 amino acids long. In germline, CDR1 is SEHNR, CDR2 FQNEAQ (reference sequence). The ends lost 5 bases at V and 10 bases at J; junction bases unmatched: 7. The CDR3 DNA sequence: TGTGCCAGCAGCCCGGGACTAGCGGGAGTAGGAGAGCAGTTCTTC. Protein product: CASSPGLAGVGEQFF.

The J gene is TRBJ2-3, the V gene TRBV5-8; TRBD2 aligns across 7 bases. This CDR3 contains 16 residues. The germline V gene encodes CDR1 SGHTS and CDR2 YDEGEE. After removal of 1 base from V and 4 bases from J, the junction contained 9 bases not matched to a gene. This chain's CDR3 is CASSLISAGPADTQYF. CDR3 in DNA: TGTGCCAGCAGCTTGATTTCAGCGGGGCCCGCAGATACGCAGTATTTT.

The rearrangement links TRBV5-1 to TRBJ2-5, with 9 bases lining up with TRBD2. Per the germline V gene, CDR1 is SGHRS and CDR2 is YFSETQ. The CDR3 is 14 amino acids. J gave up 2 bases and V 2 bases, and 1 base lay outside the gene matches. CDR3 amino acids: CASSFLAGQETQYF. DNA for the CDR3: TGCGCCAGCAGCTTCCTAGCGGGACAAGAGACCCAGTACTTC.

The chain employs TRBV4-1 and TRBJ1-4; TRBD1 agrees at 7 bases. After removal of 3 bases from V and 11 bases from J, the junction contained 18 bases not matched to a gene. The CDR3 totals 17 residues. CDR1 and CDR2 (germline): MGHRA, YSYEKL. CDR3 bases: TGCGCCAGCAGCCATCCGTGGGCCGGGACAGACCCAGTGAAACTGTTTTTT. Translated, it gives CASSHPWAGTDPVKLFF.